Included here is one TCR beta chain sequence, with context. As yet, its antigen is unknown. Sequencing was performed with immunoSEQ multiplex PCR; in TCRdb, only in-frame clones are kept and a portion is missing. The sample lists about 50,000 clones; about 91% were seen once. This record comes from a study of cytomegalovirus exposure and HLA in healthy donors. Study at large: The 120 or so validation repertoires were produced on the same platform as the 500 to 800 repertoires of the first cohort. This was reported in a later analysis. Study-wide results and limits: First-cohort TCR clusters tended to co-occur in the approximately 110 validation repertoires, a later analysis found. Associated with cytomegalovirus, according to the listing, were 150 to 200 TCR beta chains.

V was cut by 6 bases and J by 3 bases, with 11 bases left in between. The CDR3 is made up of 13 amino acids. The germline V gene encodes CDR1 SEHNR and CDR2 FQNEAQ (reference sequence). The TCR sequence derives from a man younger than 35 in good health and CMV-seronegative. The sequencing sample was made of PBMCs. This chain uses TRBV7-9 with TRBJ2-5; D may be TRBD1 (5 bases). This chain's CDR3 is CASSPEGEETQYF. The CDR3, as DNA: TGTGCCAGCAGTCCCGAAGGGGAAGAGACCCAGTACTTC.